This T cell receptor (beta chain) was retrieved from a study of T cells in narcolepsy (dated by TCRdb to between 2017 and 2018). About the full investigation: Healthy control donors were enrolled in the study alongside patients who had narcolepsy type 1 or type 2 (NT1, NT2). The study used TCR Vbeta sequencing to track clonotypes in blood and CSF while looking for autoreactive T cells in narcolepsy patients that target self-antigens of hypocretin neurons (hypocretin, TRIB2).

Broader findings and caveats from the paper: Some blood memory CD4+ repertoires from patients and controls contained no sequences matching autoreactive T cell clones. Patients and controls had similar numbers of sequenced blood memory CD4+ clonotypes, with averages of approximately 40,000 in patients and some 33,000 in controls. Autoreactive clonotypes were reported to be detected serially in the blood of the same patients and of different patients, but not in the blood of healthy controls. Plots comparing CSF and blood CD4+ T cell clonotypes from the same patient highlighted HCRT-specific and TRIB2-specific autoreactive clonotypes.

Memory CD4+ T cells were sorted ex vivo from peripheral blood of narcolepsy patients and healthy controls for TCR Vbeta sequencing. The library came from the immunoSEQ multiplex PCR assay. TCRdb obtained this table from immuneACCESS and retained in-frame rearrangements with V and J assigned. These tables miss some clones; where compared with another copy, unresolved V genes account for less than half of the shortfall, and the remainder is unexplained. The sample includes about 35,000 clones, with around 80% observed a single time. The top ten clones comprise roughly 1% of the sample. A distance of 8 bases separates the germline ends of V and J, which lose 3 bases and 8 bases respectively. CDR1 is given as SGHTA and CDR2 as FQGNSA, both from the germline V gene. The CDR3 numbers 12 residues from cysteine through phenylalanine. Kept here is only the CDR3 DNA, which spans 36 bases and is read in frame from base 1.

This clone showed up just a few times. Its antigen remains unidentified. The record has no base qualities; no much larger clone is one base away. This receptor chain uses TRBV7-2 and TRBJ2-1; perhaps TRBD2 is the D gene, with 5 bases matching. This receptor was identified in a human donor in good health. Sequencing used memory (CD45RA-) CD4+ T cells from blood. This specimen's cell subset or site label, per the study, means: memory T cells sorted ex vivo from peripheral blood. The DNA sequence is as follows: TGTGCCAGCAGCTTGCCGCGGGATGAGCAGTTCTTC. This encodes CASSLPRDEQFF.